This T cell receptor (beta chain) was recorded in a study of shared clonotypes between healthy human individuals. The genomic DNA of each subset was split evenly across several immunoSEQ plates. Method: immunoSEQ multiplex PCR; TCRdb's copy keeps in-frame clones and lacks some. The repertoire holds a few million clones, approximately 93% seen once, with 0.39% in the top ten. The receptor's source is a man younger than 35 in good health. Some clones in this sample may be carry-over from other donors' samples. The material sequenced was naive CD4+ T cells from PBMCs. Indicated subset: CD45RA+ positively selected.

The CDR3 loop reads CASSGIFGTFSNQPQHF. The CDR3 region has the DNA TGTGCCAGCAGTGGTATTTTCGGGACTTTTAGCAATCAGCCCCAGCATTTT. The chain joins TRBV6-1 to TRBJ1-5; D is possibly TRBD1 (5 bases). Germline CDR1 and CDR2: MNHNS and SASEGT. V was shortened by 4 bases and J by 0 bases, with 16 bases between the two germline ends. There are 17 residues in the CDR3.